This is a list of T cell receptor beta chains from one sample in a study of blood T cell repertoires in COVID-19. The table came from immunoSEQ multiplex PCR; TCRdb's copy has only in-frame clones and leaves some out. The sample has about 280,000 clones, under 90% seen once. Sequencing was carried out using PBMCs or T cells enriched from blood (not recorded which). Receptors were obtained from a woman aged 55-69 years who had recovered from COVID-19. CDR3s include the opening cysteine and the closing phenylalanine or tryptophan. The order of the fields is V gene, J gene, CDR3 protein.

TRBV28	TRBJ1-2	CASSSGGGGRVIYGYTF
TRBV9	TRBJ1-2	CASSVLMSPRDYGYTF
TRBV5-6	TRBJ2-1	CASSPPSGRANEQFF
TRBV11-3	TRBJ2-5	CASSSPGAEAQETQYF
TRBV18	TRBJ2-1	CASSQGTGVHNEQFF
TRBV5-4	TRBJ1-6	CASSSWDRGAYNSPLHF
TRBV6-5	TRBJ1-1	CASSPVQGVNTEAFF
TRBV5-8	TRBJ2-5	CASSWGTVQETQYF
TRBV18	TRBJ2-3	CASSDRGDTQYF
TRBV15	TRBJ2-7	CATSRDPREIDEQYF
TRBV9	TRBJ1-4	CASSVGDSGGEKLFF
TRBV28	TRBJ1-6	CASRGGDLSSYNSPLHF
TRBV9	TRBJ2-7	CASSAQGVPYEQYF
TRBV5-4	TRBJ2-7	CASSFNYYEQYF
TRBV9	TRBJ2-2	CASSVGNTGELFF
TRBV7-9	TRBJ2-1	CASSPGSGRGGNEQFF
TRBV19	TRBJ2-7	CASGLGNLYEQYF
TRBV6-5	TRBJ1-5	CASRDSRLSNQPQHF
TRBV9	TRBJ2-1	CASSVVSTSGSFRNEQFF
TRBV28	TRBJ1-2	CATPGLAYGYTF
TRBV3-1/TRBV3-2	TRBJ2-1	CASSQVVSSSEQFF
TRBV5-1	TRBJ1-2	CASSLVGYTF
TRBV11-2	TRBJ2-2	CASSLYLAGTGELFF
TRBV7-8	TRBJ2-1	CASSITSDNEQFF
TRBV28	TRBJ1-5	CASSFRGESNQPQHF
TRBV19	TRBJ1-5	CASSLQGGGNQPQHF
TRBV27	TRBJ1-3	CASSPQWTGAGNTIYF
TRBV19	TRBJ1-6	CASSIVRGDSPLHF
TRBV28	TRBJ1-2	CASSRSLGDFYGYTF
TRBV3-1/TRBV3-2	TRBJ2-3	CASSQVRKRTDTDTQYF
TRBV30	TRBJ2-1	CAWSVNSGGVERFF
TRBV28	TRBJ2-7	CASSLELAGSSYEQYF
TRBV5-1	TRBJ2-2	CASSPGTSGSTGELFF
TRBV5-8	TRBJ2-5	CASSLAPGQHMAQYF
TRBV5-3	TRBJ2-1	CARSLIFGSSYNEQFF
TRBV12-3/TRBV12-4	TRBJ1-2	CASSSLVGGGYTF
TRBV5-1	TRBJ1-1	CASSEPDRGTTEAFF
TRBV5-8	TRBJ1-5	CASSRRSGGRGNQPQHF
TRBV30	TRBJ1-4	CAWSVQVNEKLFF
TRBV7-3	TRBJ1-6	CASSLTGDSYNSPLHF
TRBV14	TRBJ2-7	CASSPRGYEQYF
TRBV5-1	TRBJ1-2	CASSVGQGYDGYTF
TRBV29-1	TRBJ2-5	CSVEEGVQETQYF
TRBV5-1	TRBJ2-5	CASSPGTGEKTQYF
TRBV29-1	TRBJ2-3	CSVIGVGFSTDTQYF
TRBV6-5	TRBJ2-4	CASSYRQGPPKNIQYF
TRBV6-2/TRBV6-3	TRBJ2-1	CASSSTWVRGGVNEQFF
TRBV29-1	TRBJ2-1	CSVDGESSYNEQFF
TRBV11-3	TRBJ2-1	CASSTRTSDPGEQFF
TRBV5-1	TRBJ1-1	CASSIQGWAEAFF
TRBV28	TRBJ2-2	CASSSGTSGRLSTGELFF
TRBV4-1	TRBJ1-6	CASSPRDRGYSPLHF
TRBV30	TRBJ2-3	CAWSVGGTDTQYF
TRBV11-2	TRBJ2-5	CASSLDGTGFKETQYF
TRBV11-2	TRBJ1-1	CASSRDRVGTEAFF
TRBV10-1	TRBJ2-7	CASSDSRGSDSYEQYF
TRBV5-1	TRBJ2-3	CASSMGVAQSTDTQYF
TRBV7-6	TRBJ1-6	CASSSGTGESPLHF
TRBV16	TRBJ1-2	CASSQLPGGRGYTF
TRBV10-3	TRBJ1-5	CAISESGDRGHLGDNQPQHF